The entry that follows covers one T cell receptor (beta chain) sequence. Its recognized antigen is unknown. No clone much larger than this one lies a single base away; base qualities are absent. Trimming takes 0 bases from V and 7 bases from J, and the germline ends sit 6 bases apart. Looking up the germline V gene yields CDR1 LGHNA and CDR2 YNFKEQ. Taken from cysteine to phenylalanine, the CDR3 has 13 residues. Of the read, only the CDR3 DNA is kept; its 39 bases are in frame from base 1. This specimen belongs to a study of T cell responses to AZD1222 COVID-19 vaccine (dated by TCRdb to the early 2020s). About the full investigation: Because spike-specific TCR depth and breadth did not differ between the two schedules, AZD1222 recipients who got a second dose at roughly 4 weeks were pooled with those who got a second dose at roughly 12 weeks. A total of more than 230 trial participants underwent TCR sequencing, of whom nearly 210 received two doses of AZD1222 and about 26 received two doses of the MenACWY control vaccine. Trial participants were enrolled by age into subgroups of 18-55, 56-69 and 70-plus years, and around 150, 29 and 61 TCR-sequenced participants, respectively, were included in these subgroups.

Results and caveats for the whole study, not just this receptor: Conclusions about previously exposed vaccinees are limited, since just a handful of AZD1222 recipients were seropositive for SARS-CoV-2 at baseline. Because no samples from the day 14 peak response were available, repertoires could be characterized only after the peak T cell response. After two AZD1222 doses, spike-specific TCR breadth and depth were significantly higher than at day 0 and than in MenACWY recipients. Epitopes outside the regions mutated in the B.1.351 and B.1.1.7 variants were reportedly recognized by nearly half of the unique spike-specific TCRs. CD4 TCRs associated with the vaccine covered the entire spike protein, and the dominant responses were in regions 160-218 and 743-854. In the small 56-69-year group, the increase in depth fell short of significance, most likely because of low power. Most participants were white British and females outnumbered males, and the authors suggested that clonal diversity may have been underestimated.

The CDR3 regions of human TCRbeta chains were subjected to immunosequencing. Turning to the authors' computational methods: TCRs in the repertoires were compared against a reference library of SARS-CoV-2-specific TCRs that had been generated with the MIRA antigen-specificity platform. Breadth meant the fraction of unique TCRs that were SARS-CoV-2-associated, whereas depth meant the fraction of total T cells that were SARS-CoV-2-associated. Using the MIRA data, each spike-specific TCR was mapped to the spike region that the TCR reacts to and placed in a CD4 or CD8 class. Log10-transformed breadth and depth values were compared by one-way ANOVA with Sidak's multiple comparisons tests. The table was pulled from immuneACCESS by TCRdb, which kept in-frame rearrangements only. Such tables lose some clones; where checked, under half of the loss comes from unresolved V genes, and the rest has no known cause. Clonal size and the V and J genes are those of that table, whereas D and trimming came from the DNA. The sample table records over 90,000 clones; approximately 89% of these occur just once. The ten largest make up more than 20% of the sample.

Reading the label with the study, this specimen's time point is: baseline before first vaccination. The vaccinee samples were drawn from two UK trials, COV001 and COV002, one of which was a single-blind randomized controlled phase 2/3 trial testing AZD1222 (ChAdOx1 nCoV-19) in healthy adults. For TCRbeta chain sequencing, PBMC samples from trial participants were taken at day 0 and at day 28 after the second dose. The source was peripheral blood, collected on day 0 of AZD1222 vaccination. This TCR came from an adult in good health. Recombination linked TRBV4-2 to TRBJ2-2; no D gene can be assigned with confidence. The DNA sequence follows: TGTGCCAGCAGCCAAGATCTTTTCGGGGAGCTGTTTTTT. Translated, this is CASSQDLFGELFF.